The 7 T cell receptor beta chains reported below all come from one sample, sequenced in a study of T cells in Graves' hyperthyroidism and ophthalmopathy. The investigators amplified TCR beta CDR3 regions from RNA transcripts. An initial round of RT-PCR targeting the TCR CDR3 relied on the HTBI primer set. TCRdb analysed the multiplex PCR reads with MiXCR anew, one entry per CDR3 protein. The profile shows 600,000 or so distinct CDR3 sequences, about 14% of them singletons. Sequenced sample: blood. The receptors were gathered from a woman aged 50 to 60 with Graves' ophthalmopathy.

This clonotype was counted ten times or more. V gene TRBV12-3 or TRBV12-4 combines with J gene TRBJ1-3; a possible D gene is TRBD1 (5 bases). This CDR3 comprises 14 residues. Trimming removed 3 bases from V and 2 bases from J, with 8 bases in between. The CDR3 sequence is CASSFRGAGNTIYF. In nucleotides, the CDR3 is TGTGCCAGCAGTTTTCGGGGCGCTGGAAACACCATATATTTT.

The chain uses TRBV29-1 and TRBJ2-2; D gene uncertain. The V end lost 3 bases, the J end lost 0 bases, and 14 bases lay between the germline ends. Germline V gene data show CDR1 as SQVTM and CDR2 as ANQGSEA. This CDR3 spans 16 amino acids. This chain's CDR3 is CSVEVPGRTNTGELFF. CDR3 in DNA: TGCAGCGTTGAGGTTCCAGGCCGAACGAACACCGGGGAGCTGTTTTTT.

The chain is built from TRBV27 and TRBJ2-1; 9 bases align to TRBD1. The CDR3 sequence is 18 residues long. Losses at the gene ends were 6 bases for V and 6 bases for J; bases not matched to a gene: 18. CDR1 MNHEY and CDR2 SMNVEV come from the germline V gene (reference sequence). The CDR3: CASSVLGQGFRFSNEQFF. The DNA of the CDR3 is TGTGCCAGCAGCGTCCTGGGACAGGGTTTTAGGTTCTCCAATGAGCAGTTCTTC.

This clonotype was seen many times. The J gene is TRBJ2-7, the V gene TRBV20-1; D gene uncertain. Trimming removed 0 bases from V and 4 bases from J, with 22 bases in between. The CDR3 length is 17 residues. Looked up from germline, CDR1 is DFQATT and CDR2 is SNEGSKA (reference sequence). The CDR3 region is CSARDKGRAPDRYEQYF. The CDR3 coding sequence is TGCAGTGCTAGAGACAAAGGAAGGGCACCAGATAGATACGAGCAGTACTTC.

The gene calls are TRBV19 and TRBJ1-4; 9 bases line up with TRBD1. With 3 bases clipped from V and 6 bases from J, the junction kept 17 bases outside the gene matches. Germline V gives CDR1 LNHDA, CDR2 SQIVND (reference sequence). The CDR3 runs to 19 residues. This CDR3 reads CASSIGPGQGSEVDEKLFF. The CDR3, as DNA: TGTGCCAGTAGTATTGGGCCGGGACAGGGAAGTGAGGTGGATGAAAAACTGTTTTTT.

This clonotype was detected many times. The genes are TRBV20-1 and TRBJ1-1; D is perhaps TRBD1 (5 bases). Germline CDR1 DFQATT, CDR2 SNEGSKA (reference sequence). Trimming took off 0 bases at V and 1 base at J, with 15 bases between the two ends. The length of the CDR3 is 16 residues. CDR3 loop: CSARDRRRGQNTEAFF. DNA for the CDR3: TGCAGTGCTAGAGATCGGAGACGCGGACAGAACACTGAAGCTTTCTTT.

This clonotype was picked up many times. This sequence joins TRBV18 and TRBJ1-5; TRBD1 might be the D (5 bases). This CDR3 contains 15 residues. Deletions cut 4 bases from V and 0 bases from J, with 10 bases between. CDR1 is KGHSH and CDR2 is LQKENI in the germline V gene. CDR3 sequence: CASSQDSYSNQPQHF. DNA of the CDR3: TGTGCCAGCTCACAAGACAGTTATAGCAATCAGCCCCAGCATTTT.